This TCR beta chain was captured in a study of spatial heterogeneity in lung cancer. Whole-study context: Within raw reads, each unique TCR and UMI combination appeared on average more than ten times.

This CDR3 is built from 14 residues. V was trimmed by 0 bases and J by 4 bases, leaving 9 bases between them. CDR1 is SGHVS, CDR2 FNYEAQ, per germline. The time point: sample taken at primary tumor resection. The study sequenced unsorted whole RNA from tumor, nontumor lung or frozen PBMC. TCRdb redid the calling of the 5' RACE reads with MiXCR, one entry per CDR3 protein. The sample includes under 15,000 distinct CDR3 sequences, 12% to 15% of them seen just once. The specimen was PBMCs, collected at surgery. The J gene is TRBJ1-2, the V gene TRBV7-6; D is unresolved. This TCR came from a male donor with early-stage non-small cell lung cancer. The CDR3 is CASSLAPSVYGYTF. The CDR3 bases are TGTGCCAGCAGCTTAGCGCCGTCAGTCTATGGCTACACCTTC. The full variable domain, its missing parts supplied by reference TRBV7-6 and TRBJ1-2, is GAGVSQSPRYKVTKRGQDVALRCDPISGHVSLYWYRQALGQGPEFLTYFNYEAQQDKSGLPNDRFSAERPEGSISTLTIQRTEQRDSAMYRCASSLAPSVYGYTFGSGTRLTVV.